One T cell receptor (beta chain) is described in this entry. Its matching antigen is unknown. It was healthy bone marrow donors who served as donors. Both 60 Vbeta primers and 13 Jbeta primers went into the PCR. Assay used: immunoSEQ multiplex PCR; TCRdb lists only in-frame clones, some missing. In total, the table holds around 150,000 clones. This sample was included in a study of cytomegalovirus exposure and HLA in healthy donors. General study points: Later analysis indicated greater clonal expansion among HLA-associated TCR beta chains than among equally common other chains. TCR beta V- and J-gene trimming was later associated with a missense DCLRE1C variant.

Material for sequencing was PBMCs. This sequence was found in a woman aged 55-70 years in good health and CMV-seronegative.

CDR3 loop: CSVRQRSGNTIYF. The CDR3 DNA reads TGCAGCGTCCGACAGAGGTCTGGAAACACCATATATTTT. This chain connects TRBV29-1 to TRBJ1-3, with D perhaps matching TRBD1 (5 bases). With 6 bases removed from V and 1 base from J, the gap between germline ends came to 10 bases. Per the germline V gene, CDR1 is SQVTM and CDR2 is ANQGSEA. The length of the CDR3 is 13 residues.